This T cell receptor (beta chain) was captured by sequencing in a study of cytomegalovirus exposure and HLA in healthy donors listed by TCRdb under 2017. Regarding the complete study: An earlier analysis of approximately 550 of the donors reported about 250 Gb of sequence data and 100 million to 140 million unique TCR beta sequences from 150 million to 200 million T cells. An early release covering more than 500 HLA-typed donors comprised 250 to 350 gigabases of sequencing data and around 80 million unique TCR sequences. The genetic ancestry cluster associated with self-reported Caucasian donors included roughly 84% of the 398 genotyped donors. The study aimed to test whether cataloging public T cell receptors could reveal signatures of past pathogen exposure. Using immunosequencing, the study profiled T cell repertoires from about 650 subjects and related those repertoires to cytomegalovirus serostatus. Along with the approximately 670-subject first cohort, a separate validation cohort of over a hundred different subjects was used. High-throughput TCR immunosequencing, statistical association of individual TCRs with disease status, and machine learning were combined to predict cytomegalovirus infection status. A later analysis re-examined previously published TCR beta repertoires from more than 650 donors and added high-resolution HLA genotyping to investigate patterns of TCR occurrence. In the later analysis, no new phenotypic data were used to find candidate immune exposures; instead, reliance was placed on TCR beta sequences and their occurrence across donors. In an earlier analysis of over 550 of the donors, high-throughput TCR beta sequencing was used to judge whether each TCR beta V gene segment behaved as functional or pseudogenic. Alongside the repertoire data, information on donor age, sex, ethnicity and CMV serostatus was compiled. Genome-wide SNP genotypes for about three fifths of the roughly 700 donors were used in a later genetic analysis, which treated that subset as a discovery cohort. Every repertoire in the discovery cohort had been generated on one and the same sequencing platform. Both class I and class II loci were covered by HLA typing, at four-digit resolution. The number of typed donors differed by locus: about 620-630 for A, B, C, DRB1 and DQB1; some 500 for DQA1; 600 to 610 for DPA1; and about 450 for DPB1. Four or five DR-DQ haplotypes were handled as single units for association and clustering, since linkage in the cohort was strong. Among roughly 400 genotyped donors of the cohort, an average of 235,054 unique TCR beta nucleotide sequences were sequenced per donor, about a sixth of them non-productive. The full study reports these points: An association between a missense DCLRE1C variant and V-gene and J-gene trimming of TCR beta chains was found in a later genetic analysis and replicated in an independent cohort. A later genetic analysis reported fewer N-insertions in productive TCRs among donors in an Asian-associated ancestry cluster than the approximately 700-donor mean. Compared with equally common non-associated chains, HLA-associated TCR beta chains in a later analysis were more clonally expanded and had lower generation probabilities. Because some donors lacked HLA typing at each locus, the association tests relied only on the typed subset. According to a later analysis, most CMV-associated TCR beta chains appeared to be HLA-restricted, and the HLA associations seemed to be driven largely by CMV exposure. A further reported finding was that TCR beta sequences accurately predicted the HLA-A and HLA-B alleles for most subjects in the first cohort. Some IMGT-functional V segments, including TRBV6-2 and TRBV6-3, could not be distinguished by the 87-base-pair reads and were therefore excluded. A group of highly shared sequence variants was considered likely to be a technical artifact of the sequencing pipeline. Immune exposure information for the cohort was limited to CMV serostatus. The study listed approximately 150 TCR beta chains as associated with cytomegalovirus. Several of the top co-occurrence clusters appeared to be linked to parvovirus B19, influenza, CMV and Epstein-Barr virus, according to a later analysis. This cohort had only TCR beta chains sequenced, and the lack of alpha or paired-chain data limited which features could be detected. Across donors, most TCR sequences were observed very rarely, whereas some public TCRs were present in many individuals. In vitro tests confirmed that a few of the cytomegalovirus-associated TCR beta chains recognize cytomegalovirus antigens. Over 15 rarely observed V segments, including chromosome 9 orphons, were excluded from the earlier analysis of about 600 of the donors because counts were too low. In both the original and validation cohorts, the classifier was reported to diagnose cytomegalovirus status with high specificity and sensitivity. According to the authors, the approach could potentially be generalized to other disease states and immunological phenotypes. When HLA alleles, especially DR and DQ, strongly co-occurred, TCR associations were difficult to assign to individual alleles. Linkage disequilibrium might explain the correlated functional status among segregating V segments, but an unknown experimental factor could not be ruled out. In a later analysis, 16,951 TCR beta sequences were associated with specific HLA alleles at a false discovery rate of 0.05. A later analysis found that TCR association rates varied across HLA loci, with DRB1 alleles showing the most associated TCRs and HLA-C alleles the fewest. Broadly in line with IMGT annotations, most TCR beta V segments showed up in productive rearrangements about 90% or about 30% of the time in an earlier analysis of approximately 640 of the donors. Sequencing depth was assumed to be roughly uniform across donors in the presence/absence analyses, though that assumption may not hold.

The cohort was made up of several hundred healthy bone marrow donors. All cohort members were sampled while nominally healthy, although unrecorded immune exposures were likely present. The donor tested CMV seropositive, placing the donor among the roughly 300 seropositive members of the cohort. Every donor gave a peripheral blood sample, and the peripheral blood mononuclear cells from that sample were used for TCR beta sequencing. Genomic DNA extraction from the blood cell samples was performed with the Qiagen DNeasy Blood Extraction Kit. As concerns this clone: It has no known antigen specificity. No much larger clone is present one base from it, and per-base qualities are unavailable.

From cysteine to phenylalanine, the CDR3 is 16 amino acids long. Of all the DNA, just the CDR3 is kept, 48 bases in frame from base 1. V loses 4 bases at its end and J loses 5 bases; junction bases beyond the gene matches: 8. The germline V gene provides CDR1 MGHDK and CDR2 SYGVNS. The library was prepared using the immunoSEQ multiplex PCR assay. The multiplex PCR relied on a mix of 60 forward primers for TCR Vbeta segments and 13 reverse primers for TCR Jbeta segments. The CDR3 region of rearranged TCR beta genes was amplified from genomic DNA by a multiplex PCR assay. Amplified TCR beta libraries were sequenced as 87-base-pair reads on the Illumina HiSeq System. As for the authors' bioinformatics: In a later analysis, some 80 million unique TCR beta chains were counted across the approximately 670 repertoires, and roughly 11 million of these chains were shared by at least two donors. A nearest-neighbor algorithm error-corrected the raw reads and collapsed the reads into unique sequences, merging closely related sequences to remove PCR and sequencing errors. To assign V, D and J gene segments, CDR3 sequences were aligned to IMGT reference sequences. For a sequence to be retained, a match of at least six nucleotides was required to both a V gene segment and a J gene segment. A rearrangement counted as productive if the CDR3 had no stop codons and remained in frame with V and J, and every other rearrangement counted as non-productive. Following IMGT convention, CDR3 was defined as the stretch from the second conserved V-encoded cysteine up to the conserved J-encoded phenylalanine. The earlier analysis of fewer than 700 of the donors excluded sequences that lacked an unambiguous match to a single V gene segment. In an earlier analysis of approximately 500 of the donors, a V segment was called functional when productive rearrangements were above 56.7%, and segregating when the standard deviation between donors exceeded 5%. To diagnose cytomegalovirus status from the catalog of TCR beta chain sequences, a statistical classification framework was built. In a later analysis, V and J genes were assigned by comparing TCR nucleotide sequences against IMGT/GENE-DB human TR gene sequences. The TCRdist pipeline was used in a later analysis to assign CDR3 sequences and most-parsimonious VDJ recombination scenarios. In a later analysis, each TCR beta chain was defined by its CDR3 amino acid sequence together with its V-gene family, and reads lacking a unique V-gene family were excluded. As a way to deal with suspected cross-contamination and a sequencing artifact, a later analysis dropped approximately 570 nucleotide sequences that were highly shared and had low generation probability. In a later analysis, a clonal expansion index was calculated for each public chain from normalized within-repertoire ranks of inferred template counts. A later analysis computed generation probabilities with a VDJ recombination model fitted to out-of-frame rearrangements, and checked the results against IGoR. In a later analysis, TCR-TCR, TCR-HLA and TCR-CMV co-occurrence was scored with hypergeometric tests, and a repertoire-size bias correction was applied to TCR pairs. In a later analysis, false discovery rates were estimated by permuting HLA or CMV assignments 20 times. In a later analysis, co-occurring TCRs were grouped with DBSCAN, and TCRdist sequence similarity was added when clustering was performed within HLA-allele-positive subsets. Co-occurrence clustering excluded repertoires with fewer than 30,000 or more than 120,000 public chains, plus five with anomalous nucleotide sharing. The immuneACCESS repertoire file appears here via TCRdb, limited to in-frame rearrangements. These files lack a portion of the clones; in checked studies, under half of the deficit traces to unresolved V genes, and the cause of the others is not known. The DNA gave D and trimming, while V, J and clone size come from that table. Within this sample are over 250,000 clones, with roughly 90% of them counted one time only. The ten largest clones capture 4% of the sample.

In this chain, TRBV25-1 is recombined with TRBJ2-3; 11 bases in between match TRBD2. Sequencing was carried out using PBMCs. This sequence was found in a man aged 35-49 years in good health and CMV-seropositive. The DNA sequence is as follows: TGTGCCAGCAGTGGGAACGTAGCGGGAGGGGGAGATACGCAGTATTTT. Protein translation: CASSGNVAGGGDTQYF.